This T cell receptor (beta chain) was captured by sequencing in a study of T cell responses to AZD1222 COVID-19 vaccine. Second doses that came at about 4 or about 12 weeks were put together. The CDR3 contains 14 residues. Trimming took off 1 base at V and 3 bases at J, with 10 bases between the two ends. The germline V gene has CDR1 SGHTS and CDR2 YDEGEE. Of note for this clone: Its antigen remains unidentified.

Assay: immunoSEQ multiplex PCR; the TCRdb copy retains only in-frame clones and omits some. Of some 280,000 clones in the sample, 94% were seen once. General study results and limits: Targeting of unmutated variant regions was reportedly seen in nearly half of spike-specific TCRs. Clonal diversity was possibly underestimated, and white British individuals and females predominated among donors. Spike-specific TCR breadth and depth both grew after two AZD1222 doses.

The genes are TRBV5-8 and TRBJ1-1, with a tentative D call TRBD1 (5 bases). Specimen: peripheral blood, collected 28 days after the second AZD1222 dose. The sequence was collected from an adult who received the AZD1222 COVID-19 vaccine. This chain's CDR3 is CASSLSWGDTEAFF. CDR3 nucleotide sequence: TGTGCCAGCAGCTTGAGTTGGGGGGACACTGAAGCTTTCTTT. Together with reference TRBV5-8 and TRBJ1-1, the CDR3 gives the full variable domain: EAGVTQSPTHLIKTRGQQATLRCSPISGHTSVYWYQQALGLGLQFLLWYDEGEERNRGNFPPRFSGRQFPNYSSELNVNALELEDSALYLCASSLSWGDTEAFFGQGTRLTVV.